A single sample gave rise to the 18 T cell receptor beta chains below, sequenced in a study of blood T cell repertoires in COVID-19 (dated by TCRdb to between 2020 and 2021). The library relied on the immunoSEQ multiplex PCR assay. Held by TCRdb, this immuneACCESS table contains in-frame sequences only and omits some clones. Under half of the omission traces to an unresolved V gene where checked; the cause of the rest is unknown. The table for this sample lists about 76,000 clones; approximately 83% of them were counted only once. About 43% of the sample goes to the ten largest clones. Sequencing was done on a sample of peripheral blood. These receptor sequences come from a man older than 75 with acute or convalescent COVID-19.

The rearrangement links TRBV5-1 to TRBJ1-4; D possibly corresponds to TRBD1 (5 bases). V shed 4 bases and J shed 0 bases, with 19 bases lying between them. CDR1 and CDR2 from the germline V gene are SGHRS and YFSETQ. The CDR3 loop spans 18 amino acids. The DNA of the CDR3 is TGCGCCAGCAGCCTCCTAGGGGTAACAGCTGCAACTAATGAAAAACTGTTTTTT. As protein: CASSLLGVTAATNEKLFF.

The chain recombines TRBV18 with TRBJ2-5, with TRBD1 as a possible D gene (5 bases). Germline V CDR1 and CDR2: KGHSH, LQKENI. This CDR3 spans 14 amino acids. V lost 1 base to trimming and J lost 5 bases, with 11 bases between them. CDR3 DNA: TGTGCCAGCTCACCACGTCAGGGTATGGAGACCCAGTACTTC. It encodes CASSPRQGMETQYF.

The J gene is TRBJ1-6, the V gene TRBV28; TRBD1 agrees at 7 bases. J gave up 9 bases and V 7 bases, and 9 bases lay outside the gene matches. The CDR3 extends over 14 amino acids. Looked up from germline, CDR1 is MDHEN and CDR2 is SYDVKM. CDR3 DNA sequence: TGTGCCAGCACCACCGGACAGGAGACTTCACCCCTCCACTTT. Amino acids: CASTTGQETSPLHF.

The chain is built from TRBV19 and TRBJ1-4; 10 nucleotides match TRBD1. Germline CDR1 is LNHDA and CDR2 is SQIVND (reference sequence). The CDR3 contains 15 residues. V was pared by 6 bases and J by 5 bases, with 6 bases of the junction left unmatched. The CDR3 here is CASRTGGAGNEKLFF. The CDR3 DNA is TGTGCCAGTAGGACAGGGGGCGCGGGGAATGAAAAACTGTTTTTT.

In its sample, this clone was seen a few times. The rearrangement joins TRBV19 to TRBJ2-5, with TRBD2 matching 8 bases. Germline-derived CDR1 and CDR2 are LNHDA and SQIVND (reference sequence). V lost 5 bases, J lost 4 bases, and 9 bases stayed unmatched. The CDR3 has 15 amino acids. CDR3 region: CASSVGLVGGETQYF. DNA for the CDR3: TGTGCCAGTAGTGTGGGACTAGTGGGAGGAGAGACCCAGTACTTC.

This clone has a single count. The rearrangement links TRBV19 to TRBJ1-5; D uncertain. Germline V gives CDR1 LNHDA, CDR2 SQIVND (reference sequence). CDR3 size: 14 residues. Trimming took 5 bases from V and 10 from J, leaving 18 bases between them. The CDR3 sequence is CASSSGRVRDPQHF. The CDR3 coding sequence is TGTGCCAGTAGTTCAGGACGGGTTCGGGATCCCCAGCATTTT.

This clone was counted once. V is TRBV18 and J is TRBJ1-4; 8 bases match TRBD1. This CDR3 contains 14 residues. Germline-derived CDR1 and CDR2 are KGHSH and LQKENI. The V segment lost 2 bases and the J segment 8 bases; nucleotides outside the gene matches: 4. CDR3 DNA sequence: TGTGCCAGCTCACCAGGCGCAGGGGGCGAAAAACTGTTTTTT. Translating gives CASSPGAGGEKLFF.

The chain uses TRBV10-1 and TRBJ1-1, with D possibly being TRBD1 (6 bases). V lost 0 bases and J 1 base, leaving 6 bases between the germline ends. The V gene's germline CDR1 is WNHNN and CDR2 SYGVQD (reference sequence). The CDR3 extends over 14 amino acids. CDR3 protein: CASSESGGNTEAFF. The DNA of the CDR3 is TGCGCCAGCAGTGAGTCAGGGGGGAACACTGAAGCTTTCTTT.

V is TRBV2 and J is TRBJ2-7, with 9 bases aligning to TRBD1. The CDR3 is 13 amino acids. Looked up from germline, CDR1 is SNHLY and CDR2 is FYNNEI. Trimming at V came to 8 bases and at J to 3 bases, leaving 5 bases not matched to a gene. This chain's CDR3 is CASRGTGSYEQYF. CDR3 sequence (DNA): TGTGCCAGCCGCGGGACAGGGAGCTACGAGCAGTACTTC. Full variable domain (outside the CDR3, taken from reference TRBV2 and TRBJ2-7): EPEVTQTPSHQVTQMGQEVILRCVPISNHLYFYWYRQILGQKVEFLVSFYNNEISEKSEIFDDQFSVERPDGSNFTLKIRSTKLEDSAMYFCASRGTGSYEQYFGPGTRLTVT.

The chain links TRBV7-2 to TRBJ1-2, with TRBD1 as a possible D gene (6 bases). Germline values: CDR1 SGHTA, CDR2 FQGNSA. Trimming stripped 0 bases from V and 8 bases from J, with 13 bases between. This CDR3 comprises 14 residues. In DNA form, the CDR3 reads TGTGCCAGCAGCTTAGCGGGTCAGGGGAACGGCTACACCTTC. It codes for CASSLAGQGNGYTF.

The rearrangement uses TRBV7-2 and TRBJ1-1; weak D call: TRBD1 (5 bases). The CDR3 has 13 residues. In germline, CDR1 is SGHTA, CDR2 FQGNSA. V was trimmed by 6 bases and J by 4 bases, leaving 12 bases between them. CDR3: CASSYRMGTEAFF. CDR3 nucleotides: TGTGCCAGCAGTTACAGGATGGGCACTGAAGCTTTCTTT. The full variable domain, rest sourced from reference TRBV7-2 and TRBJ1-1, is GAGVSQSPSNKVTEKGKDVELRCDPISGHTALYWYRQSLGQGLEFLIYFQGNSAPDKSGLPSDRFSAERTGGSVSTLTIQRTQQEDSAVYLCASSYRMGTEAFFGQGTRLTVV.

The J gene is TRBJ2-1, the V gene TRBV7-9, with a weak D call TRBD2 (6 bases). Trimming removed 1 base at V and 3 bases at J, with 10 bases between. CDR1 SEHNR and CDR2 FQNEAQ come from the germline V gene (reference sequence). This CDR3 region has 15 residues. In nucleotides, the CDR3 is TGTGCCAGCAGCTTAGGACCCGGGAGCTACAATGAGCAGTTCTTC. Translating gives CASSLGPGSYNEQFF. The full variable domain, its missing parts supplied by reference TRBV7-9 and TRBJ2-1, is DTGVSQNPRHKITKRGQNVTFRCDPISEHNRLYWYRQTLGQGPEFLTYFQNEAQLEKSRLLSDRFSAERPKGSFSTLEIQRTEQGDSAMYLCASSLGPGSYNEQFFGPGTRLTVL.

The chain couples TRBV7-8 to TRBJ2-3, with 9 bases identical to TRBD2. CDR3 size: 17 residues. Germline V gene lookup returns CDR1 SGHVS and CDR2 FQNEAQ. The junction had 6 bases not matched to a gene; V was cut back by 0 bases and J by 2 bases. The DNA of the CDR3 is TGTGCCAGCAGCTTAGCGCCGACTAGCGGAGACACAGATACGCAGTATTTT. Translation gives CASSLAPTSGDTDTQYF. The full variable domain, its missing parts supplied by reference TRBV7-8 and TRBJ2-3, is GAGVSQSPRYKVAKRGQDVALRCDPISGHVSLFWYQQALGQGPEFLTYFQNEAQLDKSGLPSDRFFAERPEGSVSTLKIQRTQQEDSAVYLCASSLAPTSGDTDTQYFGPGTRLTVL.

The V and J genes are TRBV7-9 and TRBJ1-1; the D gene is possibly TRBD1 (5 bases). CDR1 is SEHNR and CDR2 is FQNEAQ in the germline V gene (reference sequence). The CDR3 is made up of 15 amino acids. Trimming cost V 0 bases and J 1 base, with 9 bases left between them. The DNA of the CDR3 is TGTGCCAGCAGCTTAGCAGGGGTTGGGAACACTGAAGCTTTCTTT. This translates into CASSLAGVGNTEAFF. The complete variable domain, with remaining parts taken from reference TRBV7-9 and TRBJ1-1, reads DTGVSQNPRHKITKRGQNVTFRCDPISEHNRLYWYRQTLGQGPEFLTYFQNEAQLEKSRLLSDRFSAERPKGSFSTLEIQRTEQGDSAMYLCASSLAGVGNTEAFFGQGTRLTVV.

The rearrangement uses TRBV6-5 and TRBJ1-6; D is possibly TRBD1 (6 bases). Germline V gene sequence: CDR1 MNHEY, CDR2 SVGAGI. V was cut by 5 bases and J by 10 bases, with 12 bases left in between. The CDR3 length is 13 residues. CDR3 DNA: TGTGCCAGCAGTCAGGGGCTTGACTCACCCCTCCACTTT. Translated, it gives CASSQGLDSPLHF.

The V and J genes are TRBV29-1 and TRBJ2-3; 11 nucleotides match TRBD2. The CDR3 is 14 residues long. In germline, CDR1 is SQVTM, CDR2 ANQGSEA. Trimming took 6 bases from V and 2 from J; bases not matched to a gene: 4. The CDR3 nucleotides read TGCAGCGTGGCTAGCGGGGGGTACACAGATACGCAGTATTTT. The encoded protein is CSVASGGYTDTQYF.

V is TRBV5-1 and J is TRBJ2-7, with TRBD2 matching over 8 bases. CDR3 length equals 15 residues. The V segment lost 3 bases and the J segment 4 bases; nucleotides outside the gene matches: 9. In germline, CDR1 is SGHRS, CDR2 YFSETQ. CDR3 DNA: TGCGCCAGCAGCTGGCGCGGGGGGCGGGGATACGAGCAGTACTTC. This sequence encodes CASSWRGGRGYEQYF. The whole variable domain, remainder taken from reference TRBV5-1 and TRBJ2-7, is KAGVTQTPRYLIKTRGQQVTLSCSPISGHRSVSWYQQTPGQGLQFLFEYFSETQRNKGNFPGRFSGRQFSNSRSEMNVSTLELGDSALYLCASSWRGGRGYEQYFGPGTRLTVT.

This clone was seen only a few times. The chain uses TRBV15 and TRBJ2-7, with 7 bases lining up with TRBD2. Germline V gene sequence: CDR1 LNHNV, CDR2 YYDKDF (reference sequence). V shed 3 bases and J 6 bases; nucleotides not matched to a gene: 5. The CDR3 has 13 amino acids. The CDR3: CATSSLPGGEQYF. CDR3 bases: TGTGCCACCAGCAGCCTGCCGGGAGGCGAGCAGTACTTC.